Following are 22 T cell receptor beta chains from one sample sequenced in a study of shared clonotypes between healthy human individuals. This table comes from immunoSEQ multiplex PCR, and its TCRdb copy is limited to in-frame clones, with some not included. This sample has about 2.4 million clones, with 80% to 95% found just once. The source material was naive CD4+ T cells from PBMCs. Subset denoted: CD45RA+ positively selected. These TCRs come from a man aged 18-30 years in good health. Some clones in this sample may be carry-over from other donors' samples.

Comment on this clone: The sample carries other DNA sequences with the same CDR3. The chain carries TRBV2 and TRBJ2-7; tentatively, D is TRBD1 (6 bases). Trimming left V 2 bases short and J 4 bases short, with 6 bases between. This CDR3 has 12 amino acids. CDR1 is SNHLY and CDR2 is FYNNEI in the germline V gene. CDR3 sequence reads: CASSEQGYEQYF. DNA of the CDR3: TGTGCCAGCAGTGAACAGGGGTACGAGCAGTACTTC. The full variable domain, in which reference TRBV2 and TRBJ2-7 provide the parts outside the CDR3, is EPEVTQTPSHQVTQMGQEVILRCVPISNHLYFYWYRQILGQKVEFLVSFYNNEISEKSEIFDDQFSVERPDGSNFTLKIRSTKLEDSAMYFCASSEQGYEQYFGPGTRLTVT.

The V and J genes are TRBV4-3 and TRBJ2-1; no clear D. The germline CDR1 and CDR2 sequences are LGHNA and YSLEER. V lost 0 bases and J lost 2, with 11 bases in between. The CDR3 length is 16 residues. The CDR3 DNA sequence: TGCGCCAGCAGCCAAGATCTCAATCCCCCCTACAATGAGCAGTTCTTC. Translated: CASSQDLNPPYNEQFF.

Comment on this clone: The same CDR3 also results from other DNA sequences found in this sample. V usage is TRBV7-9 and J usage is TRBJ1-2, with TRBD1 identical over 10 bases. CDR3 length: 13 residues. Germline V CDR1 and CDR2: SEHNR, FQNEAQ (reference sequence). Trimming at V came to 4 bases and at J to 8 bases, leaving 4 bases not matched to a gene. For the CDR3, the DNA is TGTGCCAGCAGCTCGACAGGGGGCGGAGGCTACACCTTC. Translation: CASSSTGGGGYTF.

This chain links TRBV7-8 with TRBJ1-1; D uncertain. This CDR3 has 15 residues. V lost 1 base and J 1 base, leaving 10 bases between the germline ends. From germline, CDR1 is SGHVS and CDR2 FQNEAQ. CDR3 sequence reads: CASSLGRRTNTEAFF. CDR3 in DNA: TGTGCCAGCAGCTTAGGCAGGCGAACGAACACTGAAGCTTTCTTT.

This clone was observed once. The V and J genes are TRBV9 and TRBJ2-5; TRBD2 might be the D (6 bases). Germline V gives CDR1 SGDLS, CDR2 YYNGEE. This CDR3 spans 16 amino acids. V was cut by 0 bases and J by 0 bases, with 12 bases left in between. The CDR3 sequence: CASSVGVAVYQETQYF. Written as DNA, the CDR3 is TGTGCCAGCAGCGTAGGGGTAGCGGTGTACCAAGAGACCCAGTACTTC.

The count of this clone is one. Other nucleotide sequences from this sample produce the same CDR3. V usage is TRBV7-2 and J usage is TRBJ1-1; 8 bases match TRBD1. Germline loops: CDR1 SGHTA, CDR2 FQGNSA. Trimming cost V 3 bases and J 4 bases; bases outside gene matches: 4. This CDR3 is 14 amino acids long. The CDR3 is CASSLTGVGTEAFF. The CDR3 DNA reads TGTGCCAGCAGCTTGACAGGGGTCGGCACTGAAGCTTTCTTT.

The chain uses TRBV10-3 and TRBJ2-7; TRBD2 agrees at 16 bases. Germline-derived CDR1 and CDR2 are ENHRY and SYGVKD. With 3 bases clipped from V and 3 bases from J, the junction kept 2 bases outside the gene matches. The CDR3 runs to 16 residues. CDR3 amino acids: CAISEGTSGRDYEQYF. As DNA, the CDR3 is TGTGCCATCAGTGAAGGGACTAGCGGGAGGGACTACGAGCAGTACTTC.

This rearrangement joins TRBV2 to TRBJ2-7, with D possibly matching TRBD1 (6 bases). The CDR3 totals 12 residues. Trimming left V 10 bases short and J 4 bases short, with 14 bases between. Germline V gene lookup returns CDR1 SNHLY and CDR2 FYNNEI. The CDR3 DNA is TGTGCCATCGAAAGGGGGTCTTACGAGCAGTACTTC. Protein product: CAIERGSYEQYF.

The chain employs TRBV10-2 and TRBJ1-4, with 8 bases lining up with TRBD1. The CDR3 contains 15 residues. The ends lost 7 bases at V and 4 bases at J; junction bases unmatched: 8. Per germline, CDR1 WSHSY and CDR2 SAAADI. CDR3 residues: CASKSGGQINEKLFF. As DNA, the CDR3 is TGCGCCAGCAAGTCAGGGGGCCAGATTAATGAAAAACTGTTTTTT.

J is TRBJ2-5 and V is TRBV5-6; D not certain. The V end was cut by 4 bases, the J end by 2 bases, with 9 bases between. The CDR3 sequence is 13 residues long. Per germline, CDR1 SGHDT and CDR2 YYEEEE. The DNA for the CDR3 is TGTGCCAGCAGCATAGGGATGCAAGAGACCCAGTACTTC. Protein sequence: CASSIGMQETQYF.

The CDR3 region is CASSLVQEQFF. In DNA, the CDR3 is TGTGCCAGCAGCTTAGTCCAGGAGCAGTTCTTC. The rearrangement links TRBV11-2 to TRBJ2-1; D call uncertain. The germline V gene encodes CDR1 SGHAT and CDR2 FQNNGV. V dropped 1 base and J dropped 10 bases, with 5 bases sitting between them. This CDR3 is 11 amino acids long.

This clone has only a few counts. The chain combines TRBV5-8 with TRBJ2-5; perhaps TRBD1 as D (6 bases). Trimming removed 3 bases from V and 1 base from J, with 10 bases in between. Germline V gives CDR1 SGHTS, CDR2 YDEGEE. This CDR3 has 14 residues. CDR3 nucleotide sequence: TGTGCCAGCAGCTCCGGACAGCCCCAAGAGACCCAGTACTTC. Translation: CASSSGQPQETQYF.

The CDR3 bases are TGCGCCAGCAGCTGGGGACAGGGGGACACTGAAGCTTTCTTT. It encodes CASSWGQGDTEAFF. The rearrangement uses TRBV5-1 and TRBJ1-1, with 11 bases lining up with TRBD1. V was clipped by 3 bases and J by 3 bases; unmatched bases: 1. From germline, CDR1 is SGHRS and CDR2 YFSETQ. This CDR3 comprises 14 residues.

The chain recombines TRBV21-1 with TRBJ2-1; TRBD2, the table's D call, lacks a check against the DNA. TRBV21-1 is noted as a pseudogene. The CDR3 covers 17 residues. The CDR3: CASSKGGTSGRYSEQFF. CDR3 bases: TGTGCCAGCAGCAAAGGGGGGACTAGCGGGAGGTATAGTGAGCAGTTCTTC.

The chain joins TRBV5-1 to TRBJ1-1; no clear D gene. Deletions cut 1 base from V and 5 bases from J, with 12 bases between. Germline CDR1 SGHRS, CDR2 YFSETQ. This CDR3 is 14 amino acids long. The CDR3 DNA follows: TGCGCCAGCAGCTTGACTCGGACGGGGACTGAAGCTTTCTTT. Encoded protein: CASSLTRTGTEAFF.

The chain employs TRBV5-6 and TRBJ1-6; D is unresolved. The CDR3 totals 14 residues. The V end lost 1 base, the J end lost 6 bases, and 8 bases lay between the germline ends. Germline V CDR1 and CDR2: SGHDT, YYEEEE. In nucleotides, the CDR3 is TGTGCCAGCAGCTTGTGGCAAATTAATTCACCCCTCCACTTT. Its translation is CASSLWQINSPLHF. Filled out from reference TRBV5-6 and TRBJ1-6, the complete variable domain reads DAGVTQSPTHLIKTRGQQVTLRCSPKSGHDTVSWYQQALGQGPQFIFQYYEEEERQRGNFPDRFSGHQFPNYSSELNVNALLLGDSALYLCASSLWQINSPLHFGNGTRLTVT.

This clone appeared once. V and J are TRBV2 and TRBJ2-6, with D possibly being TRBD1 or TRBD2 (5 bases each). Trimming removed 4 bases from V and 0 bases from J, with 7 bases in between. The CDR3 has 15 residues. Per the germline V gene, CDR1 is SNHLY and CDR2 is FYNNEI. The DNA of the CDR3 is TGTGCCAGCAGTGGGGACCGCTCTGGGGCCAACGTCCTGACTTTC. It yields the protein CASSGDRSGANVLTF.

The chain couples TRBV9 to TRBJ2-1; 8 nucleotides align to TRBD2. V lost 7 bases, J lost 4 bases, and 13 bases stayed unmatched. This CDR3 is built from 16 residues. CDR1 is SGDLS, CDR2 YYNGEE, per germline. CDR3 nucleotides: TGTGCCAGCGGCCCACGAAGGGCGGGGGGATACAATGAGCAGTTCTTC. Its translation is CASGPRRAGGYNEQFF.

The V and J genes are TRBV6-1 and TRBJ1-6; D gene ambiguous. The germline V gene has CDR1 MNHNS and CDR2 SASEGT. The length of the CDR3 is 15 residues. The V end lost 8 bases, the J end lost 0 bases, and 11 bases lay between the germline ends. CDR3 in DNA: TGTGCCAGCGAGAGGGAGAGCTCCTATAATTCACCCCTCCACTTT. Amino acid sequence: CASERESSYNSPLHF.

The chain couples TRBV5-8 to TRBJ1-1; D perhaps matches TRBD1 (6 bases). The V gene's germline CDR1 is SGHTS and CDR2 YDEGEE. V lost 6 bases and J 7 bases, leaving 22 bases between the germline ends. CDR3 length equals 15 residues. The CDR3 is CASTRPHLGHIEAFF. As DNA, the CDR3 is TGTGCCAGCACCCGACCTCATTTGGGACACATTGAAGCTTTCTTT.

This clone came up once. CDR3 in amino acids: CASGRGTYEQYF. The CDR3 DNA is TGTGCCAGCGGACGAGGAACCTACGAGCAGTACTTC. This sequence joins TRBV25-1 and TRBJ2-7; no clear D gene. The germline V and J ends were trimmed by 8 bases and 2 bases, with 10 bases remaining between them. CDR3 size: 12 residues. Germline-derived CDR1 and CDR2 are MGHDK and SYGVNS.

V usage is TRBV9 and J usage is TRBJ2-2, with 12 bases matching TRBD1. V gave up 5 bases and J gave up 6 bases; unmatched junction bases: 5. The V gene's germline CDR1 is SGDLS and CDR2 YYNGEE. The CDR3 loop spans 15 amino acids. This CDR3 is CASRAGTGGSGELFF. For the CDR3, the DNA is TGTGCCAGCAGGGCCGGGACAGGGGGCTCCGGGGAGCTGTTTTTT.